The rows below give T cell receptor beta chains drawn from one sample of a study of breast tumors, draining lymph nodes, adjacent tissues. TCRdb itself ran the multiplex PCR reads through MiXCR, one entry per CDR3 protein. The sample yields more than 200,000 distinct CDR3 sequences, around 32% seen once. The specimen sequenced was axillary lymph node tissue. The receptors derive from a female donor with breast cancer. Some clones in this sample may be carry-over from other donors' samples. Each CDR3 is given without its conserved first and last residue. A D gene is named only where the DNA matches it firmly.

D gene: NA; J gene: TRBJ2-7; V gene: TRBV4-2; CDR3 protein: ASSRNVAVTGGSQTYEQY
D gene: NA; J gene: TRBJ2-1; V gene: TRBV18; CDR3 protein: ASSPARLTNEQF
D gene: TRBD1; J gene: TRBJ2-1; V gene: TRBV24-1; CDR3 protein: ATSETGTADNEQF
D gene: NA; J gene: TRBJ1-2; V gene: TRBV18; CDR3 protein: ASSPYGPRRPYGYT
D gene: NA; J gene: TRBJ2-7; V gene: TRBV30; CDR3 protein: AWSISYYEQY
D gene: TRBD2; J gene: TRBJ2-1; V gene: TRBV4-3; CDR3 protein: ASSQTSGSPYNEQF
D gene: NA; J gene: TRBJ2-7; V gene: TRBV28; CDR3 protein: AIQGVFGYEQY
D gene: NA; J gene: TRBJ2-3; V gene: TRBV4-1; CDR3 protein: ASSHLGQDLLNTQY
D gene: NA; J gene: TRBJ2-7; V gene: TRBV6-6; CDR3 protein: ASIREGGMTYEQY
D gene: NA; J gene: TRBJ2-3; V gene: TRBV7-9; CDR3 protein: ASSPPLSGEADTQY
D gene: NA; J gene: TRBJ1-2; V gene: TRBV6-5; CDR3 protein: ASSYPGEGYT
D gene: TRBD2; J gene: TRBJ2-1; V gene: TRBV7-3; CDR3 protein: ASSLTVSGSLDEQF
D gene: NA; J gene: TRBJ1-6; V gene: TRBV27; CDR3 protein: ASSGIGAYNSPLH
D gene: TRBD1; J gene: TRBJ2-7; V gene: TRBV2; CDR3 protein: ASIRDRGFYEQY
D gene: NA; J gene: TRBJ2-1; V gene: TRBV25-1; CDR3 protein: ASSDGGPYNEQF
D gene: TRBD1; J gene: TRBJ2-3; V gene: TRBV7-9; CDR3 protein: ASSLDRGYTQY
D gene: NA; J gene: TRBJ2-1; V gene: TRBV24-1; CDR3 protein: ATSDASGATEF
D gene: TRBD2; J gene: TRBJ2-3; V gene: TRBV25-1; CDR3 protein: ASSEASGRDTQY
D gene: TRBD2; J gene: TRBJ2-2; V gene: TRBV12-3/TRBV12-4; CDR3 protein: ASSLAGGNTGELF
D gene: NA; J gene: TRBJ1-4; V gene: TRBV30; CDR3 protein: AWSVLREKLF
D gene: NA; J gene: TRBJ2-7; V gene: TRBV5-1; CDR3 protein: ASSLGQGGRSYEQY
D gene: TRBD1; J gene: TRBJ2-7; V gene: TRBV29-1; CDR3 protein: SVEDGGTGGVPYEQY
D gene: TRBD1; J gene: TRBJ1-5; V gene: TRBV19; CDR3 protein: ASSSRQGA
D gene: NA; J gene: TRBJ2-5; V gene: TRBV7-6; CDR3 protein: ASSLTGRSGETQY
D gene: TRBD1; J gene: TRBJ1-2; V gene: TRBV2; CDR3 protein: ASSDGTGRGLGYT
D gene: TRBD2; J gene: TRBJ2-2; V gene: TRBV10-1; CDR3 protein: ASSASSGGLTGELF
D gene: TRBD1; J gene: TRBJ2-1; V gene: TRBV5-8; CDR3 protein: ASSLPGQGDNEQF
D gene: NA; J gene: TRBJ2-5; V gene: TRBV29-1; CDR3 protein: SVEDLGSSVETQY
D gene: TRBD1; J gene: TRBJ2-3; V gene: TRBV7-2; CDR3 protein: ASSLSQGAREY
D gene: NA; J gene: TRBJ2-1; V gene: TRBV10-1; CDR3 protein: ASSEKGRRLNEQF
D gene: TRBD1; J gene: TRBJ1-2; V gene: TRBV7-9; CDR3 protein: ASSRQGNDGYT
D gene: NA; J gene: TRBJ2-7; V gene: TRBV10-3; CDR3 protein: AISVQNFYEQY